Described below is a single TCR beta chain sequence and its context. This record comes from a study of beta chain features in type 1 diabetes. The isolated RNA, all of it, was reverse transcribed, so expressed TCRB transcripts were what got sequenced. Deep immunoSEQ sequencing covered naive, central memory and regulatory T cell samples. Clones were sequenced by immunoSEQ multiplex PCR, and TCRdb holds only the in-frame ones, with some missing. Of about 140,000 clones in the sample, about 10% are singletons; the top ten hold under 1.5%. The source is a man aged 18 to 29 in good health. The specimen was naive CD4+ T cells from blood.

The DNA for the CDR3 is TGTGCCAGCAGCTTAGCGGAGAAGGGGCCCTATGGCTACACCTTC. This sequence encodes CASSLAEKGPYGYTF. This chain joins TRBV7-9 and TRBJ1-2, with D possibly being TRBD1 (5 bases). V gave up 0 bases and J gave up 4 bases, with 12 bases separating them. Germline V lookup: CDR1 SEHNR, CDR2 FQNEAQ (reference sequence). The CDR3 is 15 residues long.